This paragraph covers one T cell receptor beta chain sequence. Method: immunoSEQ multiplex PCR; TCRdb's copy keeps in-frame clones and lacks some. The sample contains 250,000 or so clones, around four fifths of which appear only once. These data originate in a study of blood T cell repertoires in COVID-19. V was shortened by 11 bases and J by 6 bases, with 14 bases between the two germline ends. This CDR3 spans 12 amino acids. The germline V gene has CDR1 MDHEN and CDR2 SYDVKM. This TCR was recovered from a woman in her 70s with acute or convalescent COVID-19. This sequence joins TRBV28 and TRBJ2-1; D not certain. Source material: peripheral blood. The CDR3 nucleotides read TGTGCCGGATCGATTACGGGCAATGAGCAGTTCTTC. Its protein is CAGSITGNEQFF.